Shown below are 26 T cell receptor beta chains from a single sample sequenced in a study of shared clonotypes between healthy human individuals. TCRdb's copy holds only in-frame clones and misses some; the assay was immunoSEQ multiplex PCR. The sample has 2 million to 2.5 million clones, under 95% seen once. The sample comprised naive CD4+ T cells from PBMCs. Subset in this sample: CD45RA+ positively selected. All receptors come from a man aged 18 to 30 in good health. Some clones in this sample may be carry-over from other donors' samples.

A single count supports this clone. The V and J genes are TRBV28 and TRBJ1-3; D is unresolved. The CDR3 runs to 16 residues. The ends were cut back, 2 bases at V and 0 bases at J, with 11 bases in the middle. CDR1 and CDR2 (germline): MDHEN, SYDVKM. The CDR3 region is CASSLGHLSSGNTIYF. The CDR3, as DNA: TGTGCCAGCAGTTTAGGGCATCTCTCCTCTGGAAACACCATATATTTT.

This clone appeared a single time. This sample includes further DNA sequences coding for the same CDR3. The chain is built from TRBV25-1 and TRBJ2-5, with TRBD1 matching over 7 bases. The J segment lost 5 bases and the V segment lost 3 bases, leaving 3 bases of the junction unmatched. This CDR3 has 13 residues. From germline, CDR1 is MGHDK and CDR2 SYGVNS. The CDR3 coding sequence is TGTGCCAGCAGTGAGACAGGGAGCGAGACCCAGTACTTC. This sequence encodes CASSETGSETQYF.

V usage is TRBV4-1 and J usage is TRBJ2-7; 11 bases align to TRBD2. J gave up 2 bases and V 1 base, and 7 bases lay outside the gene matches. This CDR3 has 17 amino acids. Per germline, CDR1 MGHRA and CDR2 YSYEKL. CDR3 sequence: CASSQGVAGGTPYEQYF. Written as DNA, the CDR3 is TGCGCCAGCAGCCAAGGTGTAGCGGGAGGGACGCCCTACGAGCAGTACTTC.

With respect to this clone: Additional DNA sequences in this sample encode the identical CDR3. In DNA form, the CDR3 reads TGTGCCAGCAGTCTACAGGGGGGGGGAGAGACCCAGTACTTC. Translating gives CASSLQGGGETQYF. V and J are TRBV2 and TRBJ2-5; TRBD1 is a possible D gene (8 bases). Between the trimmed V and J ends, which lost 5 bases and 4 bases, there was a span of 14 bases. The CDR3 totals 14 residues. CDR1 and CDR2 from the germline V gene are SNHLY and FYNNEI.

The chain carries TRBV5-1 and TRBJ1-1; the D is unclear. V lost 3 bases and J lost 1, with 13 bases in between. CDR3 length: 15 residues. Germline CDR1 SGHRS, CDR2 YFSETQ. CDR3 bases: TGCGCCAGCAGCTCATCCCGGGCAGCGAACACTGAAGCTTTCTTT. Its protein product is CASSSSRAANTEAFF.

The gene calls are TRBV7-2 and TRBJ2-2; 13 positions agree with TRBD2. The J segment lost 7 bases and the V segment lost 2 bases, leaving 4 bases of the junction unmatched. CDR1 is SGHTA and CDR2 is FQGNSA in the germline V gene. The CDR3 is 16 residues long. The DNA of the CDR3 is TGTGCCAGCAGCTTAAGGACTAGCGGGAGAGACGGGGAGCTGTTTTTT. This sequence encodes CASSLRTSGRDGELFF.

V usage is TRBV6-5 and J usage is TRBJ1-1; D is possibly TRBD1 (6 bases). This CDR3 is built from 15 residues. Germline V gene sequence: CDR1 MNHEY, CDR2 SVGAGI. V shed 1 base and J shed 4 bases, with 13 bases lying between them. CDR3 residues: CASSYYGGGITEAFF. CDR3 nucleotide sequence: TGTGCCAGCAGTTACTATGGGGGCGGTATCACTGAAGCTTTCTTT.

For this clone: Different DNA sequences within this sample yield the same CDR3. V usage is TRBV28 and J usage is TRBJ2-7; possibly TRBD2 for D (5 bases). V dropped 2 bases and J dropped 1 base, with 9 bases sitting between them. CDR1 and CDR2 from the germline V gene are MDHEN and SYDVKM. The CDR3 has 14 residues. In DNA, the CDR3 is TGTGCCAGCAGTTTAGGAGGCATTTCCTACGAGCAGTACTTC. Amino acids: CASSLGGISYEQYF.

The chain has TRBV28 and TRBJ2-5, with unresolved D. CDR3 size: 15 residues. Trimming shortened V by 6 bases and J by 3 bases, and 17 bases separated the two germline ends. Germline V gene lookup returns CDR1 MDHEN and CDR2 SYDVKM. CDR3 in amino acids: CASSPRSRLKETQYF. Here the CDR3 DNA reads TGTGCCAGCAGCCCCCGGTCGAGACTCAAAGAGACCCAGTACTTC. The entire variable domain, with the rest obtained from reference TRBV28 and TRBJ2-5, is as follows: DVKVTQSSRYLVKRTGEKVFLECVQDMDHENMFWYRQDPGLGLRLIYFSYDVKMKEKGDIPEGYSVSREKKERFSLILESASTNQTSMYLCASSPRSRLKETQYFGPGTRLLVL.

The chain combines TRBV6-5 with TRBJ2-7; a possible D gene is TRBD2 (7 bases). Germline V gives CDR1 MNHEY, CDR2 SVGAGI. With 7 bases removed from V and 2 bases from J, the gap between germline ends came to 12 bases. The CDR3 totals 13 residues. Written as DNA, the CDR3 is TGTGCCAGCAAGGGGGGAGGGACCTACGAGCAGTACTTC. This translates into CASKGGGTYEQYF.

The CDR3 DNA reads TGTGCCAGCAGCTTGAGCCTCCCAACCAATGAGCAGTTCTTC. Translation gives CASSLSLPTNEQFF. This chain uses TRBV5-4 with TRBJ2-1, with D uncertain. The V end lost 1 base, the J end lost 6 bases, and 11 bases lay between the germline ends. The germline gives CDR1 SGHNT, CDR2 YYREEE (reference sequence). CDR3 size: 14 residues.

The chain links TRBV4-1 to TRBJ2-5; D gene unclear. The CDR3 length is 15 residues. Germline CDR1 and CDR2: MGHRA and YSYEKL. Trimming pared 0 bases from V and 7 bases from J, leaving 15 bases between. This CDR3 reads CASSQDLISLATQYF. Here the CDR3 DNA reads TGCGCCAGCAGCCAAGACTTGATCTCCCTGGCGACCCAGTACTTC.

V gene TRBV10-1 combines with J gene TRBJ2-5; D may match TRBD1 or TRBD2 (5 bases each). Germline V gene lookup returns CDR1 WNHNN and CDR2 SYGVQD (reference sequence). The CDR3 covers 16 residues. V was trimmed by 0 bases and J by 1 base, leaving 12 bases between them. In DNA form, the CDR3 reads TGCGCCAGCAGTGAGTCTGTTTGGGGGACCCAAGAGACCCAGTACTTC. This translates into CASSESVWGTQETQYF.

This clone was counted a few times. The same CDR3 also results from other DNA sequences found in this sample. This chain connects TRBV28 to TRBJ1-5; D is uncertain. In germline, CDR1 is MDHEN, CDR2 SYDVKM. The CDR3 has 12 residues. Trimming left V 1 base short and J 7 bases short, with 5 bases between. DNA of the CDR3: TGTGCCAGCAGTTTATATCGCCAGCCCCAGCATTTT. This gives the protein CASSLYRQPQHF.

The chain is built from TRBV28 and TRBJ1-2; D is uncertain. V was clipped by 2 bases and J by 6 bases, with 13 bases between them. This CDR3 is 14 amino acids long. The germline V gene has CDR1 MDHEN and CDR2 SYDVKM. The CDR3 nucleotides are TGTGCCAGCAGTTTAAACTGGGGAAGAAATGGCTACACCTTC. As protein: CASSLNWGRNGYTF.

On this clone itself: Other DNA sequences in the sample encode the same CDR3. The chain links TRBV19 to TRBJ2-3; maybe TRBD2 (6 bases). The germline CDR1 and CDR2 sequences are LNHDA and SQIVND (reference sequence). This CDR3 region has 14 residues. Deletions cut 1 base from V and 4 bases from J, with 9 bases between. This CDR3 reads CASSIGGGADTQYF. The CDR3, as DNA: TGTGCCAGTAGTATAGGAGGAGGGGCAGATACGCAGTATTTT.

The CDR3 spells CASESGANVLTF. CDR3 DNA sequence: TGTGCCTCGGAATCTGGGGCCAACGTCCTGACTTTC. The chain is built from TRBV6-6 and TRBJ2-6, with D unclear. The ends were cut back, 11 bases at V and 1 base at J, with 6 bases in the middle. Germline CDR1 reads MNHNY; CDR2 reads SVGAGI (reference sequence). The CDR3 is 12 amino acids.

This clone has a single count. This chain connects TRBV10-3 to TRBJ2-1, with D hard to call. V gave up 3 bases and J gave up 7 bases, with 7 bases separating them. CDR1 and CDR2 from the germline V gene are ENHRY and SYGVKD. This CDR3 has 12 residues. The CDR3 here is CAISDLINEQFF. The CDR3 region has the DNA TGTGCCATCAGTGATTTGATAAATGAGCAGTTCTTC.

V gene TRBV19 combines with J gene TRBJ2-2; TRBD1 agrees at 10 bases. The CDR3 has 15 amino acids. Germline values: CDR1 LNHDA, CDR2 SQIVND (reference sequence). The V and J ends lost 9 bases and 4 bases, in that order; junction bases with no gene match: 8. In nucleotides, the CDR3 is TGTGCCAGCACTACCGGGACAGGGGCCACCGGGGAGCTGTTTTTT. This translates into CASTTGTGATGELFF.

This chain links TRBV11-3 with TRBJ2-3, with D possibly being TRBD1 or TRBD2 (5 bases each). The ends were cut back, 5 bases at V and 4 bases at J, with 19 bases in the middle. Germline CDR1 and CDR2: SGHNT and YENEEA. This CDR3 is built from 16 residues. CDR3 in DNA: TGTGCCAGCAGCCCAAGGTCGGGACGGGCCCCAGATACGCAGTATTTT. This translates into CASSPRSGRAPDTQYF.

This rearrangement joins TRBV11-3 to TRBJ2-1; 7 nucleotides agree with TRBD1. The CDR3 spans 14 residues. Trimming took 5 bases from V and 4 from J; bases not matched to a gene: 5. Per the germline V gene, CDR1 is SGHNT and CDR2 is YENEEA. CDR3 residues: CASSNRQGYNEQFF. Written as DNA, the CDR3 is TGTGCCAGCAGCAATCGACAGGGTTACAATGAGCAGTTCTTC.

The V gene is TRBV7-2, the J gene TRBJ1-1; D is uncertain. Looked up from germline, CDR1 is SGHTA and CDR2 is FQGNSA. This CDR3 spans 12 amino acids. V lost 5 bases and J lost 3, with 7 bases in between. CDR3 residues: CASSHQYTEAFF. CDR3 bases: TGTGCCAGCAGCCACCAGTACACTGAAGCTTTCTTT.

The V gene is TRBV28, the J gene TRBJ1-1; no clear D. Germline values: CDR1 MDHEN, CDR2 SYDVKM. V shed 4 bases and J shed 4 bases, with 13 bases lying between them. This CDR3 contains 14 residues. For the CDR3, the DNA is TGTGCCAGCAGTTCTGCCGGGCGTGGCACTGAAGCTTTCTTT. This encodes CASSSAGRGTEAFF.

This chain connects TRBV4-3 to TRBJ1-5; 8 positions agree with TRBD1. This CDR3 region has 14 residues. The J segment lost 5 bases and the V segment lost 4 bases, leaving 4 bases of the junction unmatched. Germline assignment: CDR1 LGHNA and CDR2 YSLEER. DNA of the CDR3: TGCGCCAGCAGCCCTGGACAGGGTCATCAGCCCCAGCATTTT. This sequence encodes CASSPGQGHQPQHF.

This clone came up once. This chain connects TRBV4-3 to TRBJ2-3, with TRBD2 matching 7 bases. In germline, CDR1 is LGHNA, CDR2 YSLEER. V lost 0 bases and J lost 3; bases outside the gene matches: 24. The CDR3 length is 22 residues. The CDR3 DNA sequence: TGCGCCAGCAGCCAAGAAGCGGGATCTCCGGGCCTTCTCCAATCTCGGACAGATACGCAGTATTTT. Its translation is CASSQEAGSPGLLQSRTDTQYF.

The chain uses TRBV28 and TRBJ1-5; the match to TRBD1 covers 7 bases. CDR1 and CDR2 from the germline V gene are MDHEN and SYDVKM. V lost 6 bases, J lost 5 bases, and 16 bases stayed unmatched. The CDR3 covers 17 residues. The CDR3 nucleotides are TGTGCCAGCAGAAAATCCTCCCGGGACAGTGGCGATCAGCCCCAGCATTTT. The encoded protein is CASRKSSRDSGDQPQHF.